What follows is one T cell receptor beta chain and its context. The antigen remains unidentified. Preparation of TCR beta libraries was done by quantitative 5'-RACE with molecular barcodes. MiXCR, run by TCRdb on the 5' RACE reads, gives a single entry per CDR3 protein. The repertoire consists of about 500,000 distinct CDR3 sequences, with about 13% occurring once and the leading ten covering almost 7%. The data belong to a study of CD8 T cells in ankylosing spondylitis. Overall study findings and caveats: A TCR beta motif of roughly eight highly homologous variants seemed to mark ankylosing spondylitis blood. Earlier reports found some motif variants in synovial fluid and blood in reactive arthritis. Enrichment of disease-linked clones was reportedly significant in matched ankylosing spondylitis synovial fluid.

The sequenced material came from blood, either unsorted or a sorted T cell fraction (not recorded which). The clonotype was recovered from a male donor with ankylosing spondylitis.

This CDR3 is CASSDEDSGGYGYTF. The CDR3 nucleotides read TGTGCCAGCAGTGACGAGGACTCCGGCGGCTATGGCTACACCTTC. This sequence joins TRBV6-2 or TRBV6-3 and TRBJ1-2; no clear D. The CDR3 contains 15 residues. Germline values: CDR1 MNHEY, CDR2 SVGEGT. V was trimmed by 5 bases and J by 4 bases, leaving 17 bases between them.